Sequencing of this TCR beta chain was carried out in a study of shared T cell receptors in the human thymus. Looked up from germline, CDR1 is LGHNA and CDR2 is YSLEER. The length of the CDR3 is 17 residues. J was trimmed by 7 bases and V by 4 bases; bases with no gene match: 11. Method: immunoSEQ multiplex PCR; TCRdb's copy keeps in-frame clones and lacks some. The sample has about 660,000 clones, around 87% seen once; the top ten hold 0.0094%. This same sample was also taken into another study, of human thymus T cells. That work adds: Healthy Finnish infants undergoing corrective surgery for congenital heart defects were the donors. The thymus tissue came from resections taken during corrective heart surgery. Repertoires from thymus and blood appeared to show biased V and J gene usage.

The J gene is TRBJ2-2, the V gene TRBV4-3; 11 nucleotides line up with TRBD2. The sample taken for sequencing was thymocytes. The receptor was isolated from a boy under two years old with a congenital heart defect. CDR3 bases: TGCGCCAGCAGCCGGGGGAGTAGCGGGAGGGATGGCGGGGAGCTGTTTTTT. Protein: CASSRGSSGRDGGELFF.